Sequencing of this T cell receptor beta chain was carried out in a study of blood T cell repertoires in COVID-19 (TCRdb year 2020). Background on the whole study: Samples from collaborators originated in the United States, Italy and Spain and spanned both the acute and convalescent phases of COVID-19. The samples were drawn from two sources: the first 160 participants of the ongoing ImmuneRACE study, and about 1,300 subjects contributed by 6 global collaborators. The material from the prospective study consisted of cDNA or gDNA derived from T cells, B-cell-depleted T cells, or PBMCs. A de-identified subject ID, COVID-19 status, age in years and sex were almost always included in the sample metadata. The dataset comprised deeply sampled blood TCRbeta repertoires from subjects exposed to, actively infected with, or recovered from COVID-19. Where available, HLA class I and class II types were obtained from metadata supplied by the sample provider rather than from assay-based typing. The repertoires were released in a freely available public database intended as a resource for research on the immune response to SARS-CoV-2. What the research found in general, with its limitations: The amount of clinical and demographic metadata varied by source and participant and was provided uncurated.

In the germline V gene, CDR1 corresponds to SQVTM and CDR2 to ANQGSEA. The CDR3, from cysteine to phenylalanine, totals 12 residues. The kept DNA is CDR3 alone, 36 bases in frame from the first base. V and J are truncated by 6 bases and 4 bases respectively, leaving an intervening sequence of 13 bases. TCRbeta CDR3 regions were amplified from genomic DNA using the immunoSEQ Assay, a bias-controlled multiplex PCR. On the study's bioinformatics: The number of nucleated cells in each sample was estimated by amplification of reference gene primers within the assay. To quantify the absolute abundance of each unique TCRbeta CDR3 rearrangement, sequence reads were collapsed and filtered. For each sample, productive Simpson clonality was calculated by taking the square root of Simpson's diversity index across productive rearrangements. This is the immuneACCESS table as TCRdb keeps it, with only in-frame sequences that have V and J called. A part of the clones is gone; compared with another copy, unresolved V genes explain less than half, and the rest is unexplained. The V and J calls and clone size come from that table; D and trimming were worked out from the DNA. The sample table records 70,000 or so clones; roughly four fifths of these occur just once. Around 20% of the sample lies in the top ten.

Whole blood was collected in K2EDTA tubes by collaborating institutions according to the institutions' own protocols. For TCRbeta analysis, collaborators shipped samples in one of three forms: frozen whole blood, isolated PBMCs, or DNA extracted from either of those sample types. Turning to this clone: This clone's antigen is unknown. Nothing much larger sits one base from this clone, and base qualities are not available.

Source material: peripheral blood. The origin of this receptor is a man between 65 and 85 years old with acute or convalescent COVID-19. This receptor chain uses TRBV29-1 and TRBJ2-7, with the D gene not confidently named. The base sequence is TGCAGCGTCTCGCCCGACGGGTACGAGCAGTACTTC. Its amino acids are CSVSPDGYEQYF.